One sample yielded the 11 T cell receptor beta chains listed below, sequenced in a study of T cells in Graves' hyperthyroidism and ophthalmopathy. RNA transcripts gave rise to amplified TCR beta CDR3 regions. TCR CDR3 underwent first-round RT-PCR with the HTBI primer set. TCRdb passed the multiplex PCR reads through MiXCR, listing each CDR3 protein once. This table holds more than 450,000 distinct CDR3 sequences, 12% to 15% found once. The specimen was blood. Source of these receptors: a woman between 40 and 50 years old with Graves' hyperthyroidism.

This clonotype has a handful of counts. The chain carries TRBV29-1 and TRBJ2-5, with TRBD2 matching over 11 bases. Germline assignment: CDR1 SQVTM and CDR2 ANQGSEA. There are 14 residues in the CDR3. Germline trimming cut 4 bases from V and 3 bases from J; bases unmatched to any gene: 4. The CDR3 protein is CSVASLAGEETQYF. The CDR3 bases are TGCAGCGTTGCCTCACTAGCGGGAGAAGAGACCCAGTACTTC.

This clonotype was counted ten times or more. The gene calls are TRBV5-1 and TRBJ1-1, with D possibly being TRBD1 (5 bases). This CDR3 region has 15 residues. Germline values: CDR1 SGHRS, CDR2 YFSETQ. The V and J ends lost 2 bases and 0 bases respectively, with 11 bases between them. CDR3 amino acids: CASSFIDSLNTEAFF. The CDR3, as DNA: TGCGCCAGCAGCTTTATTGACAGTCTGAACACTGAAGCTTTCTTT.

The chain uses TRBV30 and TRBJ2-5, with 9 positions matching TRBD1. V dropped 1 base and J dropped 3; count of bases not matched to a gene: 12. CDR1 and CDR2 (germline): GTSNPN, SVGIG (reference sequence). The CDR3 is made up of 17 amino acids. CDR3 bases: TGTGCCTGGAGTGATAAGGCCGGGACAGGGTCGAAAGAGACCCAGTACTTC. Amino acid sequence: CAWSDKAGTGSKETQYF.

This clonotype appeared a few times. This chain links TRBV6-6 with TRBJ2-2; 10 bases fit TRBD1. CDR3 length: 15 amino acids. CDR1 and CDR2 from the germline V gene are MNHNY and SVGAGI (reference sequence). With 2 bases clipped from V and 8 bases from J, the junction kept 5 bases outside the gene matches. The CDR3 here is CASSYHRDRGGELFF. CDR3 coding DNA: TGTGCCAGCAGTTACCACCGGGACAGGGGAGGGGAGCTGTTTTTT.

This clonotype was seen repeatedly, ten times or more. The V and J genes are TRBV3-1 and TRBJ2-1, with TRBD2 matching 12 bases. Germline trimming cut 3 bases from V and 7 bases from J; bases unmatched to any gene: 7. The CDR3 runs 16 residues. Germline V CDR1 and CDR2: LGHDT, YNNKEL (reference sequence). CDR3 loop: CASSHNLAGGSNEQFF. The CDR3 coding sequence is TGTGCCAGCAGCCACAACCTAGCGGGAGGGAGTAATGAGCAGTTCTTC.

This clonotype was picked up many times. The chain links TRBV7-9 to TRBJ2-3; tentatively, D is TRBD1 or TRBD2 (6 bases each). V lost 5 bases, J lost 0 bases, and 15 bases lay in between. The length of the CDR3 is 16 residues. Germline V gene lookup returns CDR1 SEHNR and CDR2 FQNEAQ (reference sequence). The CDR3 loop is CASSPALGGSTDTQYF. DNA for the CDR3: TGTGCCAGCAGCCCAGCCCTAGGGGGGAGCACAGATACGCAGTATTTT.

This clonotype occurred many times. V gene TRBV10-2 combines with J gene TRBJ2-7; no definite D call. The CDR3 is 14 residues long. V lost 4 bases and J lost 3, with 13 bases in between. Germline V gene sequence: CDR1 WSHSY, CDR2 SAAADI. CDR3 region: CASSGEPRDYEQYF. As DNA, the CDR3 is TGCGCCAGCAGTGGGGAACCTAGGGACTACGAGCAGTACTTC.

This clonotype has a count of ten or more. CDR3 sequence: CASRYRTAGQPQHF. CDR3 sequence (DNA): TGTGCCAGCAGATACCGGACGGCGGGGCAGCCCCAGCATTTT. The chain employs TRBV28 and TRBJ1-5; D uncertain. Germline V lookup: CDR1 MDHEN, CDR2 SYDVKM. Trimming shortened V by 6 bases and J by 7 bases, and 16 bases separated the two germline ends. The CDR3 loop spans 14 amino acids.

In the case of this clonotype: A much larger clone lies a single base off, so this may be a read error. This rearrangement joins TRBV5-1 to TRBJ2-2; 8 bases line up with TRBD1. This CDR3 spans 15 amino acids. Germline V gives CDR1 SGHRS, CDR2 YFSETQ. As DNA, the CDR3 is TGCGCCAGCAGCCCTGGACAGGGTCACACCGGGGAGCTGTCTTTT. It is translated as CASSPGQGHTGELSF.

V usage is TRBV19 and J usage is TRBJ1-5; 9 bases fit TRBD1. CDR1 is LNHDA, CDR2 SQIVND, per germline (reference sequence). This CDR3 has 13 amino acids. V lost 6 bases and J lost 6; bases outside the gene matches: 3. The CDR3 DNA follows: TGTGCCAGTAGGGACAGGGGTGGTCAGCCCCAGCATTTT. This sequence encodes CASRDRGGQPQHF.

This clonotype came up many times. V gene TRBV2 combines with J gene TRBJ1-1; D is perhaps TRBD1 (6 bases). Trimming stripped 1 base from V and 1 base from J, with 13 bases between. The CDR3 runs to 16 residues. Germline loops: CDR1 SNHLY, CDR2 FYNNEI. CDR3 region: CASSEVSWTENTEAFF. CDR3 coding DNA: TGTGCCAGCAGTGAAGTCTCGTGGACAGAGAACACTGAAGCTTTCTTT.